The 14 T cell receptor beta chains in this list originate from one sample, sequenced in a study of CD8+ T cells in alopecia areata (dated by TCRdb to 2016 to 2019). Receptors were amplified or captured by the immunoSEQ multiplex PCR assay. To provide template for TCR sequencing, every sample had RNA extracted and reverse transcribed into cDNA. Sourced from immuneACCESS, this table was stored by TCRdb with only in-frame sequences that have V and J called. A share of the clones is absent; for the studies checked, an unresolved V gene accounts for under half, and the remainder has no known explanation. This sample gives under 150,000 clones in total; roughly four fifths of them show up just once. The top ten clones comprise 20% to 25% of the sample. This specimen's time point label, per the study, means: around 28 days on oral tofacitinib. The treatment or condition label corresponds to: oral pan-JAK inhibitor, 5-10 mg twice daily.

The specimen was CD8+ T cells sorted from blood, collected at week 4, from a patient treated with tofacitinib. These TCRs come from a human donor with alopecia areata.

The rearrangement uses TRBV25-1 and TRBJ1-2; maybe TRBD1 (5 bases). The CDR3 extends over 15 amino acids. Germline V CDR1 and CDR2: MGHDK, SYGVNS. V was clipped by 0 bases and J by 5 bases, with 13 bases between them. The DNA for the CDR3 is TGTGCCAGCAGTGAATACGGAGACAGTGAATATGGCTACACCTTC. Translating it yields CASSEYGDSEYGYTF.

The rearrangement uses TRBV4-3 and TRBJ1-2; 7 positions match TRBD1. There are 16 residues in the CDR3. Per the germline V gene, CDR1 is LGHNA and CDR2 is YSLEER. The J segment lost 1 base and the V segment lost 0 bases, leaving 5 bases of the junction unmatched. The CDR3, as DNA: TGCGCCAGCAGCCAAGATCGGGGACAGAGTAACTATGGCTACACCTTC. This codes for CASSQDRGQSNYGYTF.

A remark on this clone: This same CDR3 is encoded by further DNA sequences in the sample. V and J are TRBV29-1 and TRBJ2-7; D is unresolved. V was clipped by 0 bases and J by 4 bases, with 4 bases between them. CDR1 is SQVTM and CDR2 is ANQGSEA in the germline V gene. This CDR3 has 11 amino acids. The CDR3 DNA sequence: TGCAGCGTTGAAGATCTGTACGAGCAGTACTTC. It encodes CSVEDLYEQYF.

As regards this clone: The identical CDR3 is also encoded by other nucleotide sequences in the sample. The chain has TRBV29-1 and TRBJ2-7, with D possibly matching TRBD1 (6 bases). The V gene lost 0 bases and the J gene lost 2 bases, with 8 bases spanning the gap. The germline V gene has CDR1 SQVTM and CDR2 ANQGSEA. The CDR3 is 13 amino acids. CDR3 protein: CSVEEGQPYEQYF. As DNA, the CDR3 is TGCAGCGTTGAAGAAGGACAGCCCTACGAGCAGTACTTC.

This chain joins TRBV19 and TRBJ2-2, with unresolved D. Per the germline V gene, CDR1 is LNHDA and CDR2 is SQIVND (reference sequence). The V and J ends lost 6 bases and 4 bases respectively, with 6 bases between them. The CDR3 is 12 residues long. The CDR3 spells CASSPSTGELFF. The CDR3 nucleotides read TGTGCCAGTAGCCCCTCCACCGGGGAGCTGTTTTTT.

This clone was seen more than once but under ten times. CDR3 protein: CAWSVGDGRPQHF. CDR3 nucleotides: TGTGCCTGGAGTGTAGGGGACGGGAGGCCCCAGCATTTT. V usage is TRBV30 and J usage is TRBJ1-5; weak D call: TRBD1 (5 bases). The V end lost 0 bases, the J end lost 9 bases, and 12 bases lay between the germline ends. The length of the CDR3 is 13 residues. CDR1 and CDR2 from the germline V gene are GTSNPN and SVGIG (reference sequence).

Here the CDR3 DNA reads TGCGCCAGCAGCCAAGTTGGATCAGGGTCTTACGAGCAGTACTTC. Translated: CASSQVGSGSYEQYF. V and J are TRBV4-3 and TRBJ2-7; a possible D gene is TRBD1 (5 bases). Trimming stripped 1 base from V and 4 bases from J, with 14 bases between. CDR3 length: 15 residues. Germline CDR1 and CDR2: LGHNA and YSLEER.

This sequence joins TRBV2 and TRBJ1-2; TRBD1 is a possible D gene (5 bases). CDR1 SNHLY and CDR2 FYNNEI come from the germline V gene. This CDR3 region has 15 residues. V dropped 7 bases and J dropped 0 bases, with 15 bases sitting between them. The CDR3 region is CASTSLGPTNYGYTF. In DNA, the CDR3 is TGTGCCAGCACCTCCTTGGGGCCAACTAACTATGGCTACACCTTC.

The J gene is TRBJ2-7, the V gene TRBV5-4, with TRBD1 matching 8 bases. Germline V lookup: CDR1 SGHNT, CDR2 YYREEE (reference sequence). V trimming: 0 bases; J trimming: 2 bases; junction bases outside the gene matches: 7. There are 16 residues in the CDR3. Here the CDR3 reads CASSLGVRGPAYEQYF. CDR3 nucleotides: TGTGCCAGCAGCTTGGGGGTCAGGGGGCCCGCCTACGAGCAGTACTTC.

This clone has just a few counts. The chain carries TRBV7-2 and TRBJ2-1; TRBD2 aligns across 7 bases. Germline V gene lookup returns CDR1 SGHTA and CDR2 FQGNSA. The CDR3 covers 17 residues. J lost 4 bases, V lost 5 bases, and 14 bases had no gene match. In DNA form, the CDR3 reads TGTGCCAGCAGCCCCCTAAATACCGGCGGGGGATACAATGAGCAGTTCTTC. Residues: CASSPLNTGGGYNEQFF.

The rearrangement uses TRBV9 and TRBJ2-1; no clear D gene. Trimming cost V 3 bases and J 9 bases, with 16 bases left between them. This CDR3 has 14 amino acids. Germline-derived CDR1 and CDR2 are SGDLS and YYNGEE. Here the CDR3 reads CASSAYRTSGEQFF. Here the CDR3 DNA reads TGTGCCAGCAGCGCATATAGGACCTCCGGTGAGCAGTTCTTC.

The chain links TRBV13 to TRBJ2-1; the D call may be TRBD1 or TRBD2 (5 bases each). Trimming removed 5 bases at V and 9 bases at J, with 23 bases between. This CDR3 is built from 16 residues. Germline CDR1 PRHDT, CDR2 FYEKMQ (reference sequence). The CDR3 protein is CASSPPGTLRGGEQFF. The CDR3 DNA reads TGTGCCAGCAGCCCTCCCGGGACCCTTCGGGGTGGTGAGCAGTTCTTC.

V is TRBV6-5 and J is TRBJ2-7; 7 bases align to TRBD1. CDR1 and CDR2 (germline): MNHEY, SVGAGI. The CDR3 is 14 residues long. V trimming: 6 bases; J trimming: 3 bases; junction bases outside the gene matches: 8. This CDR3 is CASSQIGTDYEQYF. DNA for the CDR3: TGTGCCAGCAGCCAGATCGGGACAGACTACGAGCAGTACTTC.

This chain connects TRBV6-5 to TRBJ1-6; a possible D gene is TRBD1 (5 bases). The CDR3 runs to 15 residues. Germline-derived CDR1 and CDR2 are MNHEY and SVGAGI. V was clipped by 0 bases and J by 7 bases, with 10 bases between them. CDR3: CASSYSSGPNSPLHF. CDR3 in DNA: TGTGCCAGCAGTTACTCGTCAGGGCCAAATTCACCCCTCCACTTT.